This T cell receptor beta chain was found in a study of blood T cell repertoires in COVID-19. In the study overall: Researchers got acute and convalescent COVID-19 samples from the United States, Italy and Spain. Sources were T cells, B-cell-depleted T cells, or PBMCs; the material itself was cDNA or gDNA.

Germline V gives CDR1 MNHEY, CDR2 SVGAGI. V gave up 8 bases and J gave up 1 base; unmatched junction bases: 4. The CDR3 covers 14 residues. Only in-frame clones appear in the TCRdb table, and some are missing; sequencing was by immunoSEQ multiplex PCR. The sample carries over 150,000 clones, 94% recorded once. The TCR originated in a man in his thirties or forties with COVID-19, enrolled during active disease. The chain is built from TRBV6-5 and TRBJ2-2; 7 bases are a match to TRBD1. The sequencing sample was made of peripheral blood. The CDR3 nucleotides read TGTGCCAGCGTGGGACAGTGGAACACCGGGGAGCTGTTTTTT. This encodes CASVGQWNTGELFF.